Shown below are 24 T cell receptor beta chains from a single sample sequenced in a study of Ad26.COV2.S vaccination and SARS-CoV-2 variants. Measured with immunoSEQ multiplex PCR; TCRdb has only the in-frame clones, and not every one. The sample records 410,000 or so clones, 80% to 95% being singletons. Treatment described: around 19 received Ad26.COV2.S at low or high dose, single or two shots; several received placebo; per-sample allocation not given. Samples came from day 63 after the first vaccine or placebo injection. The sample here was peripheral blood, taken in a trial of Ad26.COV2.S vaccine versus placebo. The receptors were sampled from a person aged 18-60 years who received the Ad26.COV2.S COVID-19 vaccine or a placebo.

V gene TRBV7-9 combines with J gene TRBJ1-2, with D perhaps TRBD1 (5 bases). Germline loops: CDR1 SEHNR, CDR2 FQNEAQ (reference sequence). Trimming cost V 2 bases and J 8 bases, with 18 bases left between them. The CDR3 spans 15 residues. As DNA, the CDR3 is TGTGCCAGCAGCTTATTTGGGGGTGGGCTCCAGGGCTACACCTTC. Protein: CASSLFGGGLQGYTF.

The chain couples TRBV18 to TRBJ2-5; 7 nucleotides align to TRBD1. V lost 5 bases and J lost 7; bases outside the gene matches: 10. Germline CDR1 reads KGHSH; CDR2 reads LQKENI. The CDR3 contains 14 residues. The CDR3 here is CASSSRTGRWTQYF. The CDR3 DNA reads TGTGCCAGCTCATCCAGGACAGGTCGCTGGACCCAGTACTTC.

This sequence joins TRBV10-3 and TRBJ2-1; tentative D call: TRBD2 (5 bases). Germline CDR1 ENHRY, CDR2 SYGVKD. The germline V and J ends were trimmed by 4 bases and 9 bases, with 16 bases remaining between them. The CDR3 has 14 residues. CDR3: CAISGLGLAGEQFF. CDR3 DNA sequence: TGTGCCATCAGTGGGTTAGGTCTAGCAGGTGAGCAGTTCTTC.

J is TRBJ2-2 and V is TRBV21-1; whether TRBD2, the table's D call, matches the DNA was not checked. TRBV21-1 is labeled a pseudogene. The CDR3 extends over 15 amino acids. CDR3 sequence: CASIGIAENTGELFF. For the CDR3, the DNA is TGTGCCAGCATAGGGATAGCGGAGAACACCGGGGAGCTGTTTTTT.

This chain uses TRBV27 with TRBJ2-7; 10 positions agree with TRBD1. V lost 4 bases, J lost 3 bases, and 6 bases stayed unmatched. This CDR3 has 15 residues. Germline V gene sequence: CDR1 MNHEY, CDR2 SMNVEV (reference sequence). The CDR3 is CASSSGTGVGYEQYF. CDR3 coding DNA: TGTGCCAGCAGTTCCGGGACAGGGGTTGGCTACGAGCAGTACTTC.

The chain is built from TRBV24-1 and TRBJ2-1; perhaps TRBD2 as D (6 bases). Germline V gives CDR1 KGHDR, CDR2 SFDVKD. This CDR3 has 16 amino acids. Trimming left V 0 bases short and J 0 bases short, with 8 bases between. The CDR3 here is CATSDLGGGSYNEQFF. The CDR3 nucleotides are TGTGCCACCAGTGATTTGGGGGGAGGCTCCTACAATGAGCAGTTCTTC.

V and J are TRBV7-9 and TRBJ1-1; no definite D call. This CDR3 has 13 residues. Trimming stripped 6 bases from V and 6 bases from J, with 14 bases between. Germline loops: CDR1 SEHNR, CDR2 FQNEAQ (reference sequence). The CDR3 DNA reads TGTGCCAGCAGATCGGTCGAGGGCGCTGAAGCTTTCTTT. Protein product: CASRSVEGAEAFF.

V and J are TRBV25-1 and TRBJ2-5; no clear D. Trimming removed 5 bases at V and 5 bases at J, with 18 bases between. Germline V CDR1 and CDR2: MGHDK, SYGVNS. This CDR3 comprises 15 residues. CDR3 coding DNA: TGTGCCAGCAGTCCAAAGTTTAAAGGGTTTGAGACCCAGTACTTC. This encodes CASSPKFKGFETQYF. The full variable domain, rest sourced from reference TRBV25-1 and TRBJ2-5, is EADIYQTPRYLVIGTGKKITLECSQTMGHDKMYWYQQDPGMELHLIHYSYGVNSTEKGDLSSESTVSRIRTEHFPLTLESARPSHTSQYLCASSPKFKGFETQYFGPGTRLLVL.

J is TRBJ2-1 and V is TRBV6-5; 7 nucleotides align to TRBD2. Germline V gene lookup returns CDR1 MNHEY and CDR2 SVGAGI. V lost 6 bases to trimming and J lost 7 bases; unmatched junction nucleotides: 9. The length of the CDR3 is 14 residues. CDR3 DNA sequence: TGTGCCAGCAGCTACGGGGCGGGAGCGAATGAGCAGTTCTTC. It translates to CASSYGAGANEQFF.

The chain carries TRBV7-9 and TRBJ1-2; possibly TRBD1 for D (6 bases). Trimming cost V 3 bases and J 4 bases, with 21 bases left between them. This CDR3 comprises 17 residues. In germline, CDR1 is SEHNR, CDR2 FQNEAQ (reference sequence). In DNA, the CDR3 is TGTGCCAGCAGCTTGCTGGTGGGGGGCGAGGGTGTCTATGGCTACACCTTC. The encoded protein is CASSLLVGGEGVYGYTF.

The rearrangement uses TRBV21-1 and TRBJ2-1. TRBV21-1 is deemed a pseudogene. The CDR3 contains 15 residues. CDR3 DNA sequence: TGTGCCAGCAGCTTTATCCCGGGCTCCCGTAATGAGCAGTTCTTC. Amino acids: CASSFIPGSRNEQFF.

This chain uses TRBV5-6 with TRBJ1-2, with TRBD1 matching over 8 bases. The J segment lost 3 bases and the V segment lost 4 bases, leaving 8 bases of the junction unmatched. CDR1 is SGHDT, CDR2 YYEEEE, per germline. This CDR3 contains 15 residues. CDR3 DNA: TGTGCCAGCAGCACGGCAGGGGGCGGTTACTATGGCTACACCTTC. Residues: CASSTAGGGYYGYTF.

The chain couples TRBV3-1 (or the pseudogene TRBV3-2) to TRBJ1-6; D remains unclear. CDR1 is LGHDT and CDR2 is YNNKEL in the germline V gene (reference sequence). The V end was cut by 3 bases, the J end by 7 bases, with 7 bases between. This CDR3 is built from 13 residues. CDR3 loop: CASSQVQNSPLHF. CDR3 sequence (DNA): TGTGCCAGCAGCCAGGTTCAAAATTCACCCCTCCACTTT.

CDR3 in DNA: TGTGCCAGCAGTTTACACCCGAGACAGGAGGACACAGATACGCAGTATTTT. Its translation is CASSLHPRQEDTDTQYF. J is TRBJ2-3 and V is TRBV28; a possible D gene is TRBD1 (6 bases). Trimming pared 2 bases from V and 2 bases from J, leaving 17 bases between. The CDR3 is made up of 17 amino acids. Looked up from germline, CDR1 is MDHEN and CDR2 is SYDVKM.

This clone is a singleton in its sample. J is TRBJ1-1 and V is TRBV12-3 or TRBV12-4; no clear D. V lost 3 bases and J lost 5, with 10 bases in between. This CDR3 region has 13 residues. The CDR3 sequence: CASSLSGETEAFF. CDR3 sequence (DNA): TGTGCCAGCAGTTTGAGTGGGGAGACTGAAGCTTTCTTT.

The CDR3, as DNA: TGTGCCAGTAATTACGGACGGAGTAATGAAAAACTGTTTTTT. It codes for CASNYGRSNEKLFF. V and J are TRBV19 and TRBJ1-4, with no clear D. This CDR3 spans 14 amino acids. Germline CDR1 LNHDA, CDR2 SQIVND (reference sequence). Trimming took 7 bases from V and 4 from J, leaving 13 bases between them.

This clone was seen more than once but under ten times. The chain is built from TRBV12-3 or TRBV12-4 and TRBJ2-7; D might be TRBD2 (6 bases). The length of the CDR3 is 13 residues. Trimming pared 3 bases from V and 3 bases from J, leaving 9 bases between. The CDR3 DNA reads as TGTGCCAGCAGTTTTCACGGGAGCTACGAGCAGTACTTC. It translates to CASSFHGSYEQYF.

This clone was seen a handful of times. The chain has TRBV5-4 and TRBJ1-6; 8 bases fit TRBD1. The CDR3 contains 15 residues. The germline V gene encodes CDR1 SGHNT and CDR2 YYREEE (reference sequence). V shed 4 bases and J 10 bases; nucleotides not matched to a gene: 10. CDR3 loop: CASSVRQGSGSPLHF. As DNA, the CDR3 is TGTGCCAGCAGCGTGAGACAGGGGAGCGGGTCACCCCTCCACTTT.

The rearrangement uses TRBV29-1 and TRBJ2-5, with D maybe TRBD1 (7 bases). The V gene lost 3 bases and the J gene lost 2 bases, with 13 bases spanning the gap. The CDR3 has 14 residues. Germline V CDR1 and CDR2: SQVTM, ANQGSEA. CDR3: CSVELGGQQETQYF. In nucleotides, the CDR3 is TGCAGCGTTGAGTTGGGGGGACAGCAAGAGACCCAGTACTTC.

The J gene is TRBJ1-5, the V gene TRBV19; no clear D. V shed 9 bases and J shed 6 bases, with 15 bases lying between them. The germline gives CDR1 LNHDA, CDR2 SQIVND (reference sequence). The CDR3 covers 13 residues. The CDR3 spells CASAGPGSQPQHF. The CDR3 bases are TGTGCCAGCGCGGGCCCCGGCTCTCAGCCCCAGCATTTT.

The V gene is TRBV27, the J gene TRBJ2-1; the D is unclear. CDR1 and CDR2 from the germline V gene are MNHEY and SMNVEV (reference sequence). This CDR3 region has 15 residues. The germline V and J ends were trimmed by 6 bases and 1 base, with 13 bases remaining between them. The DNA for the CDR3 is TGTGCCAGCAGCCCAAGGGCGCCATCCTACAATGAGCAGTTCTTC. Protein: CASSPRAPSYNEQFF.

This chain links TRBV27 with TRBJ1-1; TRBD1 matches 10 bases. Germline CDR1 reads MNHEY; CDR2 reads SMNVEV (reference sequence). The V gene end was trimmed by 5 bases and the J gene end by 5 bases; junction bases not matched to a gene: 11. The CDR3 extends over 16 amino acids. The CDR3 bases are TGTGCCAGCAGTACCCCCGGGACAGGGGCGGTAACTGAAGCTTTCTTT. Protein: CASSTPGTGAVTEAFF.

The chain carries TRBV5-6 and TRBJ2-1; D might be TRBD2 (5 bases). The CDR3 has 15 amino acids. CDR1 is SGHDT and CDR2 is YYEEEE in the germline V gene. V was pared by 0 bases and J by 6 bases, with 13 bases between. The CDR3 nucleotides are TGTGCCAGCAGCTTGGGCGGAGGACCGTCCAATGAGCAGTTCTTC. Its translation is CASSLGGGPSNEQFF.

The CDR3 coding sequence is TGTGCCAGTAGTACCGAGGGACAGGGGAACGAGCAGTACTTC. Encoded protein: CASSTEGQGNEQYF. The V gene is TRBV19, the J gene TRBJ2-7; 10 bases fit TRBD1. With V trimmed by 4 bases and J by 5 bases, 5 bases remained unmatched. The germline V gene encodes CDR1 LNHDA and CDR2 SQIVND (reference sequence). CDR3 length: 14 residues.